Below are 30 T cell receptor beta chains sequenced from a single sample in a study of blood T cell repertoires in COVID-19. Clones were read by immunoSEQ multiplex PCR, and TCRdb kept only the in-frame ones, dropping some. The table lists some 220,000 clones, roughly 84% of them singletons. The specimen was peripheral blood. Every receptor here comes from a woman of 80 years or more with active or convalescent COVID-19.

The J gene is TRBJ1-6, the V gene TRBV21-1; the table's D gene call, TRBD1, was not cross checked with the DNA. TRBV21-1 is reported as a pseudogene. This CDR3 comprises 16 residues. CDR3 coding DNA: TGTGCCAGCAGCAAAATCCCGGGACAGGGGTGTTCACCCCTCCACTTT. As protein: CASSKIPGQGCSPLHF.

The chain employs TRBV19 and TRBJ1-1; the match to TRBD1 covers 8 bases. This CDR3 has 15 amino acids. Losses at the gene ends were 5 bases for V and 0 bases for J; bases not matched to a gene: 5. The germline V gene has CDR1 LNHDA and CDR2 SQIVND (reference sequence). Written as DNA, the CDR3 is TGTGCCAGTAGTTCTCCAGGGGGCGTGAACACTGAAGCTTTCTTT. Translating it yields CASSSPGGVNTEAFF.

CDR3 sequence (DNA): TGCGCCAGCAGCTATGGACTCGGATCCAATGAGCAGTTCTTC. Its protein product is CASSYGLGSNEQFF. The chain is built from TRBV5-1 and TRBJ2-1; possibly TRBD2 for D (5 bases). The CDR3 has 14 amino acids. From germline, CDR1 is SGHRS and CDR2 YFSETQ. Trimming pared 3 bases from V and 6 bases from J, leaving 13 bases between.

This chain joins TRBV29-1 and TRBJ2-1; 8 nucleotides match TRBD1. Trimming cost V 6 bases and J 9 bases; bases outside gene matches: 19. The germline gives CDR1 SQVTM, CDR2 ANQGSEA. The CDR3 length is 16 residues. CDR3: CSVRRTPGQERGEQFF. The CDR3 nucleotides are TGCAGCGTGCGTAGGACACCGGGACAGGAGAGAGGTGAGCAGTTCTTC.

The chain links TRBV7-3 to TRBJ2-2; D is possibly TRBD1 (6 bases). V lost 2 bases to trimming and J lost 7 bases, with 11 bases between them. The CDR3 covers 14 residues. CDR1 is SGHTA, CDR2 FQGTGA, per germline. CDR3 in DNA: TGTGCCAGCAGCTTACAGGGGCCCGGCGGGGAGCTGTTTTTT. As protein: CASSLQGPGGELFF.

CDR3 in amino acids: CASSQVEIGGWGGYTF. In nucleotides, the CDR3 is TGTGCCAGCAGCCAAGTGGAAATCGGGGGGTGGGGTGGCTACACCTTC. The chain employs TRBV4-2 and TRBJ1-2, with a tentative D call TRBD1 (5 bases). The CDR3 extends over 16 amino acids. The germline V and J ends were trimmed by 1 base and 7 bases, with 19 bases remaining between them. Germline assignment: CDR1 LGHNA and CDR2 YNFKEQ.

The chain is built from TRBV7-9 and TRBJ2-2; D ambiguous. In germline, CDR1 is SEHNR, CDR2 FQNEAQ (reference sequence). With 3 bases removed from V and 4 bases from J, the gap between germline ends came to 6 bases. CDR3 length: 13 amino acids. In DNA, the CDR3 is TGTGCCAGCAGCTTTAGTACCACCGGGGAGCTGTTTTTT. Protein sequence: CASSFSTTGELFF.

V usage is TRBV7-9 and J usage is TRBJ2-2, with TRBD1 matching 8 bases. The CDR3 is 14 amino acids. The ends lost 6 bases at V and 5 bases at J; junction bases unmatched: 5. Germline CDR1 is SEHNR and CDR2 is FQNEAQ (reference sequence). The DNA for the CDR3 is TGTGCCAGCAGACGGACAGGGAAAACCGGGGAGCTGTTTTTT. This gives the protein CASRRTGKTGELFF.

The chain is built from TRBV28 and TRBJ2-7; maybe TRBD2 (5 bases). The germline V gene has CDR1 MDHEN and CDR2 SYDVKM. V lost 1 base, J lost 2 bases, and 12 bases lay in between. The CDR3 loop spans 15 amino acids. The CDR3 reads CASSLLRGRPYEQYF. Here the CDR3 DNA reads TGTGCCAGCAGTTTATTACGGGGTAGGCCCTACGAGCAGTACTTC.

V and J are TRBV7-2 and TRBJ2-7; TRBD2 aligns across 12 bases. The CDR3 is 19 residues long. The germline gives CDR1 SGHTA, CDR2 FQGNSA. Unmatched junction bases numbered 12, after V lost 3 bases and J lost 0 bases. The CDR3 loop reads CASSFRTSGEPKPSYEQYF. CDR3 in DNA: TGTGCCAGCAGCTTCCGGACTAGCGGGGAACCTAAGCCCTCCTACGAGCAGTACTTC. The full variable domain, rest sourced from reference TRBV7-2 and TRBJ2-7, is GAGVSQSPSNKVTEKGKDVELRCDPISGHTALYWYRQSLGQGLEFLIYFQGNSAPDKSGLPSDRFSAERTGGSVSTLTIQRTQQEDSAVYLCASSFRTSGEPKPSYEQYFGPGTRLTVT.

This chain connects TRBV5-1 to TRBJ2-7, with 11 nucleotides matching TRBD2. V gave up 0 bases and J gave up 2 bases; unmatched junction bases: 4. The CDR3 has 16 residues. Germline V gene lookup returns CDR1 SGHRS and CDR2 YFSETQ. The CDR3 here is CASSLASTSGAYEQYF. CDR3 bases: TGCGCCAGCAGCTTGGCCTCGACTAGCGGGGCCTACGAGCAGTACTTC.

The gene calls are TRBV10-3 and TRBJ1-2, with D perhaps TRBD1 (5 bases). Germline assignment: CDR1 ENHRY and CDR2 SYGVKD. V lost 6 bases and J 0 bases, leaving 14 bases between the germline ends. CDR3 length: 15 residues. The CDR3 loop is CAIRKDTSPNYGYTF. The CDR3 DNA reads TGTGCCATCAGGAAGGACACCAGCCCTAACTATGGCTACACCTTC.

CDR3 sequence: CASSYQRGHPMNTEAFF. CDR3 bases: TGCGCCAGCAGCTACCAGCGGGGGCACCCCATGAACACTGAAGCTTTCTTT. The V and J genes are TRBV5-1 and TRBJ1-1; tentative D call: TRBD1 (6 bases). V gave up 3 bases and J gave up 0 bases, with 18 bases separating them. The germline gives CDR1 SGHRS, CDR2 YFSETQ. The CDR3 length is 17 residues.

The gene calls are TRBV29-1 and TRBJ2-4, with a tentative D call TRBD1 (5 bases). Deletions cut 4 bases from V and 0 bases from J, with 13 bases between. The CDR3 covers 15 residues. Germline CDR1 reads SQVTM; CDR2 reads ANQGSEA. The CDR3 nucleotides read TGCAGCGTTGTTGTCCAGGGCCTAGCCAAAAACATTCAGTACTTC. Protein sequence: CSVVVQGLAKNIQYF.

The J gene is TRBJ1-1, the V gene TRBV29-1, with unresolved D. Germline V gene data show CDR1 as SQVTM and CDR2 as ANQGSEA. With 4 bases removed from V and 5 bases from J, the gap between germline ends came to 14 bases. The CDR3 contains 13 residues. In nucleotides, the CDR3 is TGCAGCGTTGGACCTCGGGCGGGTACTGAAGCTTTCTTT. Translation gives CSVGPRAGTEAFF.

This clone was seen once. V and J are TRBV21-1 and TRBJ1-5. TRBV21-1 is noted as a pseudogene. The CDR3 loop spans 20 amino acids. The CDR3, as DNA: TGTGCCAGCAGCAAAGCAGGGGGGGAAGGGCCCGGTTATAGCAATCAGCCCCAGCATTTT. Its translation is CASSKAGGEGPGYSNQPQHF.

This clone was seen a single time. The chain's CDR3 is CASGLGQVNNEQFF. CDR3 nucleotide sequence: TGTGCCAGCGGTTTAGGACAGGTAAACAATGAGCAGTTCTTC. The chain has TRBV6-5 and TRBJ2-1; TRBD1 agrees at 7 bases. The CDR3 has 14 residues. The V gene's germline CDR1 is MNHEY and CDR2 SVGAGI. Germline trimming cut 8 bases from V and 5 bases from J; bases unmatched to any gene: 9.

J is TRBJ1-3 and V is TRBV9; 7 bases are a match to TRBD1. The J segment lost 8 bases and the V segment lost 1 base, leaving 6 bases of the junction unmatched. There are 14 residues in the CDR3. CDR1 and CDR2 (germline): SGDLS, YYNGEE. The CDR3: CASSVSRQGYTIYF. As DNA, the CDR3 is TGTGCCAGCAGCGTATCGCGACAGGGCTACACCATATATTTT.

The chain carries TRBV5-1 and TRBJ1-4; 9 bases line up with TRBD1. This CDR3 is 14 amino acids long. The J segment lost 5 bases and the V segment lost 3 bases, leaving 2 bases of the junction unmatched. CDR1 and CDR2 (germline): SGHRS, YFSETQ. In DNA form, the CDR3 reads TGCGCCAGCAGCTGGACAGGGGAGAATGAAAAACTGTTTTTT. It is translated as CASSWTGENEKLFF.

This chain joins TRBV7-8 and TRBJ1-6, with D unclear. Germline CDR1 reads SGHVS; CDR2 reads FQNEAQ. Trimming took off 1 base at V and 12 bases at J, with 7 bases between the two ends. The CDR3 loop spans 12 amino acids. CDR3 in amino acids: CASSLELLPLHF. The DNA of the CDR3 is TGTGCCAGCAGCTTAGAACTTCTACCCCTCCACTTT.

In this sample, this clone turned up once. The chain is built from TRBV29-1 and TRBJ2-2, with D possibly being TRBD1 (6 bases). The CDR3 length is 14 residues. The V end was cut by 2 bases, the J end by 7 bases, with 14 bases between. In germline, CDR1 is SQVTM, CDR2 ANQGSEA. As DNA, the CDR3 is TGCAGCGTTGAATCGACAGGAACGGGCGGGGAGCTGTTTTTT. This sequence encodes CSVESTGTGGELFF.

The chain employs TRBV6-5 and TRBJ2-7, with a tentative D call TRBD1 (5 bases). V was clipped by 7 bases and J by 1 base, with 14 bases between them. The CDR3 consists of 14 residues. The germline V gene encodes CDR1 MNHEY and CDR2 SVGAGI. The CDR3 bases are TGTGCCAGCATGAAGGGGCAGTTATCCTACGAGCAGTACTTC. Translating gives CASMKGQLSYEQYF.

This rearrangement joins TRBV3-1 (or the pseudogene TRBV3-2) to TRBJ2-3; D remains ambiguous. The ends were cut back, 4 bases at V and 0 bases at J, with 5 bases in the middle. The CDR3 totals 13 residues. Germline V gene data show CDR1 as LGHDT and CDR2 as YNNKEL (reference sequence). The CDR3, as DNA: TGTGCCAGCAGCCGGCCTAGCACAGATACGCAGTATTTT. This sequence encodes CASSRPSTDTQYF.

The sample holds a few counts of this clone. CDR3 loop: CATFESGRGEETQYF. For the CDR3, the DNA is TGTGCCACTTTCGAGTCGGGCAGGGGGGAAGAGACCCAGTACTTC. The chain couples TRBV5-6 to TRBJ2-5; tentative D call: TRBD1 (7 bases). The CDR3 runs 15 residues. Germline lookup yields CDR1 SGHDT and CDR2 YYEEEE. Trimming shortened V by 9 bases and J by 3 bases, and 21 bases separated the two germline ends. Variable domain in full (rest from reference TRBV5-6 and TRBJ2-5): DAGVTQSPTHLIKTRGQQVTLRCSPKSGHDTVSWYQQALGQGPQFIFQYYEEEERQRGNFPDRFSGHQFPNYSSELNVNALLLGDSALYLCATFESGRGEETQYFGPGTRLLVL.

The chain joins TRBV4-3 to TRBJ2-5, with D maybe TRBD1 (5 bases). Trimming shortened V by 4 bases and J by 4 bases, and 19 bases separated the two germline ends. The CDR3 runs to 16 residues. Looked up from germline, CDR1 is LGHNA and CDR2 is YSLEER. The CDR3 coding sequence is TGCGCCAGCAGCCCCACGTATGGGGCCTCGGGAGAGACCCAGTACTTC. Encoded protein: CASSPTYGASGETQYF.

V and J are TRBV12-3 or TRBV12-4 and TRBJ2-1; 7 nucleotides match TRBD1. Trimming removed 6 bases from V and 9 bases from J; junction bases left unmatched: 8. This CDR3 region has 13 residues. The CDR3 loop reads CASSPRTGSEQFF. CDR3 nucleotide sequence: TGTGCCAGCAGCCCTCGGACAGGATCTGAGCAGTTCTTC.

The CDR3 region has the DNA TGTGCCAGCAGCTTAGCACTGGAGACCCAGTACTTC. This translates into CASSLALETQYF. The chain is built from TRBV11-3 and TRBJ2-5; D is undetermined. Germline lookup yields CDR1 SGHNT and CDR2 YENEEA. V lost 1 base, J lost 5 bases, and 5 bases lay in between. The CDR3 consists of 12 residues.

This sequence joins TRBV2 and TRBJ2-3; 8 bases agree with TRBD2. Losses at the gene ends were 8 bases for V and 5 bases for J; bases not matched to a gene: 12. Germline assignment: CDR1 SNHLY and CDR2 FYNNEI. CDR3 length equals 15 residues. CDR3 residues: CASRVGAGEQDTQYF. The CDR3 DNA is TGTGCCAGCCGCGTCGGAGCGGGAGAACAAGATACGCAGTATTTT. Full variable domain (rest looked up from reference TRBV2 and TRBJ2-3): EPEVTQTPSHQVTQMGQEVILRCVPISNHLYFYWYRQILGQKVEFLVSFYNNEISEKSEIFDDQFSVERPDGSNFTLKIRSTKLEDSAMYFCASRVGAGEQDTQYFGPGTRLTVL.

J is TRBJ1-6 and V is TRBV30; a weak D match, TRBD1 (6 bases). Trimming cost V 4 bases and J 6 bases, with 13 bases left between them. The CDR3 consists of 14 residues. Germline CDR1 reads GTSNPN; CDR2 reads SVGIG (reference sequence). Here the CDR3 DNA reads TGTGCCTGGAATCTTGGCAGGGGTAATTCACCCCTCCACTTT. It yields the protein CAWNLGRGNSPLHF. The full variable domain, with the rest looked up from reference TRBV30 and TRBJ1-6, is SQTIHQWPATLVQPVGSPLSLECTVEGTSNPNLYWYRQAAGRGLQLLFYSVGIGQISSEVPQNLSASRPQDRQFILSSKKLLLSDSGFYLCAWNLGRGNSPLHFGNGTRLTVT.

The chain links TRBV14 to TRBJ1-1; possibly TRBD1 for D (5 bases). This CDR3 is 17 amino acids long. CDR1 and CDR2 (germline): SGHDN, FVKESK. Trimming left V 4 bases short and J 1 base short, with 19 bases between. Here the CDR3 DNA reads TGTGCCAGCAGCCCAATCCTCGGGGGGAGGGGGAACACTGAAGCTTTCTTT. This encodes CASSPILGGRGNTEAFF.